This T cell receptor beta chain was documented in a study of T cells in Graves' hyperthyroidism and ophthalmopathy. Amplified regions were TCR beta CDR3 sequences from RNA transcripts. HTBI primers were employed in a first-round RT-PCR of the TCR CDR3. From the multiplex PCR reads, TCRdb called clonotypes with MiXCR, one entry per CDR3 protein. This table holds some 800,000 distinct CDR3 sequences, about 38% found once. Patients aged 18 to 65 had newly diagnosed hyperthyroidism of under 2 months' duration. The authors obtained PBMCs from over 7.5 ml of fresh peripheral blood. The CDR3 runs 16 residues. In germline, CDR1 is LNHNV, CDR2 YYDKDF (reference sequence). V was trimmed by 5 bases and J by 4 bases, leaving 18 bases between them. Findings and caveats of the study: Appearing also in blood were most of the thyroid clonotypes expanded above 0.001.

This clonotype has at least ten counts. What it recognizes is unknown. This TCR came from a young man with Graves' hyperthyroidism. The chain has TRBV15 and TRBJ1-5, with a weak D call TRBD1 (5 bases). Sequenced material: blood. CDR3 in amino acids: CATSEGSDDSNQPQHF. The CDR3, as DNA: TGTGCCACCAGCGAGGGGTCAGACGACAGTAATCAGCCCCAGCATTTT.